This T cell receptor beta chain was profiled in a study of T-cell reconstitution after alpha-beta-depleted transplantation in children. CDR3 length: 13 residues. V was clipped by 0 bases and J by 6 bases, with 8 bases between them. Germline V gives CDR1 LGHDT, CDR2 YNNKEL (reference sequence). Researchers prepared the TCRbeta library using unique molecular identifiers, the study reports. One entry per CDR3 protein results from TCRdb running MiXCR on the PCR reads. The sample holds approximately 270,000 distinct CDR3 sequences, roughly 9.5% seen once. This receptor was identified in a human donor who donated a stem cell graft to a child with SCID. V usage is TRBV3-1 and J usage is TRBJ1-2, with D unresolved. The material was PBMCs from the stem cell graft donor, obtained from the stem cell graft. The CDR3 reads CASSQDRSHGYTF. The CDR3 nucleotides read TGTGCCAGCAGCCAAGATCGATCCCATGGCTACACCTTC.